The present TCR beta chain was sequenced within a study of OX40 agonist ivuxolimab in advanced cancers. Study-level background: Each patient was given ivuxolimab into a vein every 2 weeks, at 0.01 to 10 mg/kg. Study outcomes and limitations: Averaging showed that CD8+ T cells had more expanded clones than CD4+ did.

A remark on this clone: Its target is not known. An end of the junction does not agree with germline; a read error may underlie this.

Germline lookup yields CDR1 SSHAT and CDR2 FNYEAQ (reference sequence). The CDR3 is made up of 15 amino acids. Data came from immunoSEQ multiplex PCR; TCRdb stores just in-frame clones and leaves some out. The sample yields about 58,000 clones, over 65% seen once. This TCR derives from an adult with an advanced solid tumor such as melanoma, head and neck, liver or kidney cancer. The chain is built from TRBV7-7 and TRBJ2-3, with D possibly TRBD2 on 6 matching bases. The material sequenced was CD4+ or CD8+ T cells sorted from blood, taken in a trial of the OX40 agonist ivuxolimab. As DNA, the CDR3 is TGTGCTAGCAGCTTAGGAGGGGCCCCCACAGATACGCAGTATTTT. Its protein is CASSLGGAPTDTQYF.